This T cell receptor beta chain was recovered during a study of Graves' ophthalmopathy and Graves' hyperthyroidism. Study conclusions and caveats: A majority of expanded thyroid clonotypes exceeding 0.001 frequency were likewise present in blood.

None of the included patients had other autoimmune diseases, uncontrolled infections, pregnancy or lactation, as these led to exclusion. The starting material, more than 8.5 ml of fresh peripheral blood, provided the PBMCs. This CDR3 is built from 14 residues. V dropped 3 bases and J dropped 6 bases, with 17 bases sitting between them. CDR1 and CDR2 from the germline V gene are SQVTM and ANQGSEA. The authors amplified TCR beta CDR3 regions from RNA transcripts. The first-round RT-PCR employed HTBI primers together with the Qiagen OneStep RT-PCR kit. A multiplex PCR was then performed as the second round. A single record per CDR3 protein comes from TCRdb applying MiXCR to the multiplex PCR reads. The repertoire has around 600,000 distinct CDR3 sequences, 35% to 45% of them found once; the top ten carry 3.3%. Comment on this clonotype: Its specificity is unknown.

Sequencing input: peripheral blood. The chain joins TRBV29-1 to TRBJ2-5; a weak D match, TRBD2 (7 bases). This receptor was obtained from an adult man with Graves' ophthalmopathy. The CDR3 bases are TGCAGCGTTGAGGGAGGGGCAGGGACACAGACCCAGTACTTC. It is translated as CSVEGGAGTQTQYF.